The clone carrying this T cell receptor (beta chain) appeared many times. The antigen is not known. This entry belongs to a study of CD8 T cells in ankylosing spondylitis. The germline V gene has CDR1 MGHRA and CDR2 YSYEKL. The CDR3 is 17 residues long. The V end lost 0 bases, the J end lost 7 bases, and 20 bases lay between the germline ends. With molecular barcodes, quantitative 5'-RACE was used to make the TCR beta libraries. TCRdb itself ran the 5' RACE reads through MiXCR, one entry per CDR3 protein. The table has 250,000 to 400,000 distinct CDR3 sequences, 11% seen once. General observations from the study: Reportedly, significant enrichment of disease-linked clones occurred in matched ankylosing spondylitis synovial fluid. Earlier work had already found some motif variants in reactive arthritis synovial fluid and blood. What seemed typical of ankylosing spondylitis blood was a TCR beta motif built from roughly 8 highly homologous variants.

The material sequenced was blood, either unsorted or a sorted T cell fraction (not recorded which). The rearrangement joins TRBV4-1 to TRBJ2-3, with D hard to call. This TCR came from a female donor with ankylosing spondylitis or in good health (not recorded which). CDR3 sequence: CASSQDARLSSSYTQYF. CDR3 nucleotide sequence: TGCGCCAGCAGCCAAGATGCACGCCTGAGTAGTTCTTATACGCAGTATTTT.